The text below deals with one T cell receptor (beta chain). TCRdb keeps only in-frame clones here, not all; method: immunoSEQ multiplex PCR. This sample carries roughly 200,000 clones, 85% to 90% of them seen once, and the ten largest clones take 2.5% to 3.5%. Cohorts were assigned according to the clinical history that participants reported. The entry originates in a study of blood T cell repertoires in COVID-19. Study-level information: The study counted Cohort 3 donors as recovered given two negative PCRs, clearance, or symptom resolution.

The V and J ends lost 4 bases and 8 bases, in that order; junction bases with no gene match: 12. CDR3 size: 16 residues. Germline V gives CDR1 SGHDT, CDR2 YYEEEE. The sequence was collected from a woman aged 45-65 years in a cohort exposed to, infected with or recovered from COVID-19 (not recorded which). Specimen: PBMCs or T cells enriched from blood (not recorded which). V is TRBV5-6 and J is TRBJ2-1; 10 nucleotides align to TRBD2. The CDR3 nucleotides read TGTGCCAGCAGCCGTACCGGGACTAGCGTCATGGATGAGCAGTTCTTC. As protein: CASSRTGTSVMDEQFF.